The entry below gives a single TCR beta chain sequence along with its context. Its antigen is not identified. Investigators separated out CD4+ T cells once approximately 9 days of culture had passed. Nucleocapsid antibodies stayed negative before and after vaccination, showing no earlier SARS-CoV-2 infection. This record belongs to a study of vaccination effects on CD4 cells after COVID-19. General study findings and limits: Late post-vaccination samples showed marked contraction of infection- and vaccine-induced clones. Vaccine-induced clones in healthy vaccinees cross-reacted with common cold coronaviruses in only 1 of 255 cases.

The repertoire was sequenced with immunoSEQ multiplex PCR; TCRdb's copy has only in-frame clones and lacks some. Among more than 50,000 clones listed, approximately 80% were seen once. The CDR3 contains 12 residues. Germline CDR1 is MDHEN and CDR2 is SYDVKM. V was clipped by 8 bases and J by 4 bases, with 11 bases between them. The starting material was CD4+ T cells from PBMCs cultured without peptide, obtained before COVID-19 vaccination. V is TRBV28 and J is TRBJ1-1; the D gene is possibly TRBD1 (6 bases). This TCR was sampled from a human donor who received a COVID-19 vaccine. CDR3 sequence reads: CASQEGGTEAFF. CDR3 nucleotides: TGTGCCAGCCAGGAGGGGGGCACTGAAGCTTTCTTT.